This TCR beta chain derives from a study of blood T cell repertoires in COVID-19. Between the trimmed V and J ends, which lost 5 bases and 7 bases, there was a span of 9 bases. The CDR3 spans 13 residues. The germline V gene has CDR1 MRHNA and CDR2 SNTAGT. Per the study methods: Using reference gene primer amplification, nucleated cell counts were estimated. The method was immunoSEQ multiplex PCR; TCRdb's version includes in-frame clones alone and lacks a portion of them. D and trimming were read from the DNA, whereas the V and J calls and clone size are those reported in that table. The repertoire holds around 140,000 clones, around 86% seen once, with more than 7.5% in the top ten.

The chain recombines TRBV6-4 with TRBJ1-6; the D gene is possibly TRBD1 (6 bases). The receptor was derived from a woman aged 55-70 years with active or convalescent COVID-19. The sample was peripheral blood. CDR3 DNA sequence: TGTGCCAGCAGTCTCGACAGGAATTCACCCCTCCACTTT. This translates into CASSLDRNSPLHF.